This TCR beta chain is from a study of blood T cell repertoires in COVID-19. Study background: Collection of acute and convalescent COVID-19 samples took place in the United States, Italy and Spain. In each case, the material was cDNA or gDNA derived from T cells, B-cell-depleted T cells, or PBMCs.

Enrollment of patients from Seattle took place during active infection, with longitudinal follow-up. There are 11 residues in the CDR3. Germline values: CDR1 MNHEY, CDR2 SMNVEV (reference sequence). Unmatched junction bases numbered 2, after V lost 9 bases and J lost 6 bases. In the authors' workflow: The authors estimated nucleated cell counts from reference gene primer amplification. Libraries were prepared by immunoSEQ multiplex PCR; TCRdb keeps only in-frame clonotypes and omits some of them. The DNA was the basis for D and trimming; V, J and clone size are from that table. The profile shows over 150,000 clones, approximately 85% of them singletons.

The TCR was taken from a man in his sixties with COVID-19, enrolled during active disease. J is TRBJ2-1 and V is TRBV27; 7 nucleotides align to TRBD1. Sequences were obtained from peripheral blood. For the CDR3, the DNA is TGTGCCAGTAGGGGGCCCAATGAGCAGTTCTTC. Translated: CASRGPNEQFF.